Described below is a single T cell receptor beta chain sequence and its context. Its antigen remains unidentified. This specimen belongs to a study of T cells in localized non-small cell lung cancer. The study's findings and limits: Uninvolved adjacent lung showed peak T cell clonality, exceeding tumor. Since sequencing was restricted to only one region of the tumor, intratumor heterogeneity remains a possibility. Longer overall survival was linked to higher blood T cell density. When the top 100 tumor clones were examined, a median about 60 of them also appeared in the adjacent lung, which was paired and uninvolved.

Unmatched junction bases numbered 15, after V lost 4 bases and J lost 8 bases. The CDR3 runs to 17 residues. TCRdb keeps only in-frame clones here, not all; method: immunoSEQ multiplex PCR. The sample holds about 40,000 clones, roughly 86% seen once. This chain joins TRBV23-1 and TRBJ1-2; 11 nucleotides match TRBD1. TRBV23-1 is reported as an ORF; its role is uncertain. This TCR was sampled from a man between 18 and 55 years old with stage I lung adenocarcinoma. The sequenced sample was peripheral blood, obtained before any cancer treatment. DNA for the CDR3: TGCGCCAGCAGTCCGCCCCCGGACAGGGGGCGAAAAAGCGGCTACACCTTC. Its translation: CASSPPPDRGRKSGYTF.